The rows below give T cell receptor beta chains drawn from one sample of a study of blood T cells in healthy people across ages. From the 5' RACE reads, TCRdb called clonotypes with MiXCR, one entry per CDR3 protein. The data hold around 990,000 distinct CDR3 sequences, with around 25% observed a single time. These data were also filed under a second study, of T cells of mothers and their children.

Sample: blood. The receptors shown here come from a girl aged 2 to 10 in good health. CDR3s include the opening cysteine and the closing phenylalanine or tryptophan. A D gene is named only where the DNA matches it firmly. Size tells how often a clone was seen (once, few, many) or the class of an expanded clone, and some rows leave it out.

j_call clone_size v_call d_call cdr3_nt cdr3_aa
TRBJ1-2 once TRBV12-3/TRBV12-4 NA TGTGCCAGCAGTTCGGACGGAGTAAACTATGGCTACACCTTC CASSSDGVNYGYTF
TRBJ2-5 few TRBV6-5 NA TGTGCCAGCAGTTACTCGGAGGGGGAGACCCAGTACTTC CASSYSEGETQYF
TRBJ1-2 few TRBV28 TRBD1 TGTGCCAGCAGTATCCCCGGGACAGGGGGCTATTATGGCTACACCTTC CASSIPGTGGYYGYTF
TRBJ2-1 NA TRBV27 TRBD1 TGTGCCAGCAGTTTTCAGGGGGTGGCTAATGAGCAGTTCTTC CASSFQGVANEQFF
TRBJ1-2 once TRBV28 NA TGTGCCAGCAGTGCACCAGTGCGCGGGGCTAACTATGGCTACACCTTC CASSAPVRGANYGYTF
TRBJ2-5 few TRBV27 NA TGTGCCAGCAGTTCAATGCTAGCGAACCAAGAGACCCAGTACTTC CASSSMLANQETQYF
TRBJ2-4 NA TRBV5-1 TRBD1 TGCGCCAGCAGCGCGGACAGGGGCAGGGACATTCAGTACTTC CASSADRGRDIQYF
TRBJ2-1 NA TRBV2 TRBD1 TGTGCCAGCAGTTACCGGGACAGGTTGCTCTTC CASSYRDRLLF
TRBJ1-2 NA TRBV6-6 TRBD1 TGTGCCAGCAGTTACTCGACAGGGGTCAATGGCTACACCTTC CASSYSTGVNGYTF
TRBJ2-7 NA TRBV29-1 NA TGCAGCGTTGACAGGGGAGCCCCCTACGAGCAGTACTTC CSVDRGAPYEQYF
TRBJ2-5 few TRBV9 NA TGTGCCAGCAGCGTAGCCGGGACACCCCAGGAGACCCAGTACTTC CASSVAGTPQETQYF
TRBJ2-7 NA TRBV9 NA TGTGCCAGCAGCGTAGCAGCGGAGAACTACGAGCAGTACTTC CASSVAAENYEQYF
TRBJ2-5 many TRBV12-5 NA TGTGCTAGTGGTCCCGACAGGCCCCTCCTCGAGACCCAGTACTTC CASGPDRPLLETQYF
TRBJ2-2 few TRBV6-5 TRBD1 TGTGCCAGCAGGCCGACAGGGGGCACCGGGGAGCTGTTTTTT CASRPTGGTGELFF
TRBJ1-6 NA TRBV7-2 NA TGTGCCAGCAGCTTCCAGTATAATTCACCCCTCCACTTT CASSFQYNSPLHF
TRBJ2-7 NA TRBV24-1 NA TGTGCCACCAGTCTGGGACCATACGAGCAGTACTTC CATSLGPYEQYF
TRBJ1-5 NA TRBV5-5 TRBD1 TGTGCCAGCAGCTGGACAGGTTTGGGGCAGCCCCAGCATTTT CASSWTGLGQPQHF
TRBJ1-2 NA TRBV6-5 NA TGTGCCAGCAGTTACTCGCGGCGAGACTATGGCTACACCTTC CASSYSRRDYGYTF
TRBJ2-1 NA TRBV3-1 TRBD2 TGTGCCAGCGGCGGAACCGGGACTAGAGGAAACAATGAGCAGTTCTTC CASGGTGTRGNNEQFF
TRBJ2-7 few TRBV6-1 NA TGTGCCAGCAGTGAAAAAAGTGGTCGGACGATGTACGAGCAGTACTTC CASSEKSGRTMYEQYF
TRBJ2-5 NA TRBV18 NA TGTGCCAGCTCACCTAGAACCGAGACCCAGTACTTC CASSPRTETQYF
TRBJ2-6 few TRBV9 NA TGTGCCAGCAGCGTAGAAGAATCTGGGGCCAACGTCCTGACTTTC CASSVEESGANVLTF
TRBJ1-1 NA TRBV9 NA TGTGCCAGCAGCGGAACGATGAACACTGAAGCTTTCTTT CASSGTMNTEAFF
TRBJ2-7 NA TRBV5-6 NA TGTGCCAGCAGCTTCGGGGGTTTTTCCTACGAGCAGTACTTC CASSFGGFSYEQYF
TRBJ2-7 NA TRBV20-1 NA TGCAGTGCTAGAGCAGGGCCGTACGAGCAGTACTTC CSARAGPYEQYF
TRBJ1-2 few TRBV20-1 NA TGCAGTGCTTGGCCGTTATCCGGGGAAGGCTACACCTTC CSAWPLSGEGYTF
TRBJ1-2 few TRBV29-1 TRBD1 TGCAGCGTCCCGGGACAGCTAGATGGCTACACCTTC CSVPGQLDGYTF
TRBJ2-1 NA TRBV5-4 TRBD1 TGTGCCAGCAGCCTACCGGGACAGATTGAGAATGAGCAGTTCTTC CASSLPGQIENEQFF
TRBJ2-7 NA TRBV20-1 TRBD1 TGCAGTGCTCCAGACAGGGGAAGGGCCTACGAGCAGTACTTC CSAPDRGRAYEQYF
TRBJ2-3 few TRBV2 TRBD2 TGTGCCACCCTTGAGCGGGAGGCCACAGATACGCAGTATTTT CATLEREATDTQYF
TRBJ2-2 once TRBV6-2/TRBV6-3 TRBD1 TGTGCGGGGCAGGGGGCCGGGGAGCTGTTTTTT CAGQGAGELFF
TRBJ2-3 few TRBV20-1 TRBD2 TGCAGCGTAGCGGGAGGGCCCCGCGTTGGCACAGATACGCAGTATTTT CSVAGGPRVGTDTQYF
TRBJ2-5 NA TRBV7-9 NA TGTGCCAGCAGCCCAGGGCCTAGTGATCAAGGGACCCAGTACTTC CASSPGPSDQGTQYF
TRBJ2-7 few TRBV3-1 NA TGTGCCAGCAGCCGGAGGGACTTGGCCTACGAGCAGTACTTC CASSRRDLAYEQYF
TRBJ2-1 few TRBV4-2 TRBD2 TGTGCCAGCAGCCAAGGTATTTCTAGCGGCTTTGTTGAGCAGTTCTTC CASSQGISSGFVEQFF
TRBJ2-5 NA TRBV5-1 NA TGCGCCAGCAGCCGCCAAGGTTCGGTCGAGACCCAGTACTTC CASSRQGSVETQYF